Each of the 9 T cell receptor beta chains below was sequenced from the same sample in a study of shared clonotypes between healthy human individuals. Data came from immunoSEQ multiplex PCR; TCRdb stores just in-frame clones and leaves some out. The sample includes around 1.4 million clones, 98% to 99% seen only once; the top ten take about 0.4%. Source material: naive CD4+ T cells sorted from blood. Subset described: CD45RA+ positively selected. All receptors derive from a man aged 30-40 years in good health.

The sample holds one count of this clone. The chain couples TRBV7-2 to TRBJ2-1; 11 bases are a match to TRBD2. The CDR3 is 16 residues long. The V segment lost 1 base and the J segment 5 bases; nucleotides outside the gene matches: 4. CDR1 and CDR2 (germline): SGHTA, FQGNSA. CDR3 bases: TGTGCCAGCAGCTTAGGGCGACTAGCGGGAAACAATGAGCAGTTCTTC. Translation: CASSLGRLAGNNEQFF.

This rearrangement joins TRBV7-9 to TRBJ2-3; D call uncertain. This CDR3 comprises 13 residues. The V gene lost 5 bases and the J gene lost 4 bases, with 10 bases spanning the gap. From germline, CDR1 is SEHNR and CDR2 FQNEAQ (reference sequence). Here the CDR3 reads CASSPPGPDTQYF. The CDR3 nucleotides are TGTGCCAGCAGCCCGCCAGGCCCAGATACGCAGTATTTT.

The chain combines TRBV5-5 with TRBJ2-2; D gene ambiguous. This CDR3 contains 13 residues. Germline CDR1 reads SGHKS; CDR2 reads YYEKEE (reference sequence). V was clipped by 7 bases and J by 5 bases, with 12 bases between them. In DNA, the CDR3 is TGTGCCAGCGGTCGACTTCTAACCGGGGAGCTGTTTTTT. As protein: CASGRLLTGELFF. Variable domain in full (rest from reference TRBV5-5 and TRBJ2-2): DAGVTQSPTHLIKTRGQQVTLRCSPISGHKSVSWYQQVLGQGPQFIFQYYEKEERGRGNFPDRFSARQFPNYSSELNVNALLLGDSALYLCASGRLLTGELFFGEGSRLTVL.

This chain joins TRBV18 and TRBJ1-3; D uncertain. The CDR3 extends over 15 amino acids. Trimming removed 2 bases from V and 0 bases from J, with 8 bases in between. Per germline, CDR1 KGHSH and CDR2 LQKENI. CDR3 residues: CASSPGSDSGNTIYF. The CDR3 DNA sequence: TGTGCCAGCTCACCAGGATCCGACTCTGGAAACACCATATATTTT.

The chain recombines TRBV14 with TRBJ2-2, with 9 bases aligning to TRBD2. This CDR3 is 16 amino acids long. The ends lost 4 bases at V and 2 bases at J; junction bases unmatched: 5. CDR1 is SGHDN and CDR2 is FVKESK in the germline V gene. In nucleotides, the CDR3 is TGTGCCAGCAGCCTAAGGCTAGCGGGAAACACCGGGGAGCTGTTTTTT. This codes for CASSLRLAGNTGELFF.

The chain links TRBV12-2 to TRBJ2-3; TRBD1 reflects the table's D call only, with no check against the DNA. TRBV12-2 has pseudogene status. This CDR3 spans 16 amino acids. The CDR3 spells CASRLASLQGTDTQYF. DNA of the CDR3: TGTGCAAGTCGCTTAGCGTCCCTACAGGGCACAGATACGCAGTATTTT.

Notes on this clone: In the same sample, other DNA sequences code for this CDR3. The CDR3 is CASSLINYGYTF. DNA for the CDR3: TGTGCCAGCAGCTTAATAAACTATGGCTACACCTTC. The chain carries TRBV7-2 and TRBJ1-2, with D hard to call. The CDR3 totals 12 residues. Germline loops: CDR1 SGHTA, CDR2 FQGNSA. V lost 2 bases, J lost 2 bases, and 3 bases lay in between.

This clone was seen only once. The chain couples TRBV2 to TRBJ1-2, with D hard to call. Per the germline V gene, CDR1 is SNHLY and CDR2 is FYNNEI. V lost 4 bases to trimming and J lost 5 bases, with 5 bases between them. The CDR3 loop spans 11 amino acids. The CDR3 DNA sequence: TGTGCCAGCAGTGGCCCTTATGGCTACACCTTC. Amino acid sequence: CASSGPYGYTF.

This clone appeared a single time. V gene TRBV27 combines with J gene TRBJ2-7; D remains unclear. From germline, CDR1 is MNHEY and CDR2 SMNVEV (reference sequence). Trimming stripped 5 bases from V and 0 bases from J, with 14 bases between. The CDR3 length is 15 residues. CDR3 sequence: CASSPSGPSSYEQYF. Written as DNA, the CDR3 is TGTGCCAGCAGTCCCTCGGGTCCGAGCTCCTACGAGCAGTACTTC.